This T cell receptor (beta chain) originates from a study of T-cell reconstitution after alpha-beta-depleted transplantation in children. General observations from the study: T-cell numbers and diversity, one year after transplant, stemmed largely from T cells that were newly produced. Where some patients showed high TCRbeta diversity at day 60, it came from recipient T cells and thymic progenitors that had survived. At around two months after transplant, the alpha-beta T cells were reportedly derived from several hundred expanded clones that came from non-depleted graft cells.

The CDR3 spans 16 residues. Germline CDR1 SQVTM, CDR2 ANQGSEA. V shed 4 bases and J shed 0 bases, with 18 bases lying between them. TCRbeta library construction was performed incorporating unique molecular identifiers. MiXCR, applied by TCRdb to the PCR reads, yields one record per CDR3 protein. The sample lists about 980,000 distinct CDR3 sequences, around 30% occurring once. A word on this clonotype: No antigen is known for it.

The chain uses TRBV29-1 and TRBJ1-2; a weak D match, TRBD1 (5 bases). Source: PBMCs, mostly from graft donor cells, taken 360 days after TCRalphabeta/CD19-depleted stem cell transplant. The TCR comes from a boy in the first two years of life who had a stem cell transplant for SCID, so the T cells may come from the graft donor. CDR3 region: CSVGARASLANYGYTF. Here the CDR3 DNA reads TGCAGCGTTGGGGCCAGGGCCAGCTTAGCTAACTATGGCTACACCTTC. Together with reference TRBV29-1 and TRBJ1-2, the CDR3 gives the full variable domain: SAVISQKPSRDICQRGTSLTIQCQVDSQVTMMFWYRQQPGQSLTLIATANQGSEATYESGFVIDKFPISRPNLTFSTLTVSNMSPEDSSIYLCSVGARASLANYGYTFGSGTRLTVV.